These 15 T cell receptor beta chains were all obtained from the same sample, sequenced in a study of blood T cell repertoires in COVID-19. Profiling relied on immunoSEQ multiplex PCR, and the TCRdb table lists in-frame clones only, not all of them. Altogether about 130,000 clones are present, 85% being singletons, with the ten largest covering 6.6%. The sequenced sample consisted of peripheral blood. Receptors were obtained from an elderly man with active or convalescent COVID-19.

This chain uses TRBV4-1 with TRBJ1-1; possibly TRBD1 for D (5 bases). In germline, CDR1 is MGHRA, CDR2 YSYEKL. V lost 2 bases and J 4 bases, leaving 14 bases between the germline ends. The CDR3 covers 15 residues. For the CDR3, the DNA is TGCGCCAGCAGCCAATCCGGGACTGCACTCACTGAAGCTTTCTTT. Translation gives CASSQSGTALTEAFF.

J is TRBJ2-1 and V is TRBV6-5, with D perhaps TRBD2 (5 bases). V was cut by 5 bases and J by 8 bases, with 16 bases left in between. The CDR3 is made up of 14 amino acids. Per germline, CDR1 MNHEY and CDR2 SVGAGI. This CDR3 reads CASSHPGGGDEQFF. The DNA for the CDR3 is TGTGCCAGCAGTCACCCAGGAGGTGGGGATGAGCAGTTCTTC.

The chain carries TRBV25-1 and TRBJ2-7; TRBD1 agrees at 7 bases. The length of the CDR3 is 13 residues. Germline assignment: CDR1 MGHDK and CDR2 SYGVNS. Trimming removed 2 bases from V and 7 bases from J; junction bases left unmatched: 5. The CDR3: CASSELWDREQYF. CDR3 sequence (DNA): TGTGCCAGCAGTGAACTATGGGACAGAGAGCAGTACTTC.

The gene calls are TRBV29-1 and TRBJ1-3; D ambiguous. The ends were cut back, 6 bases at V and 4 bases at J, with 22 bases in the middle. This CDR3 has 16 residues. Germline V gene sequence: CDR1 SQVTM, CDR2 ANQGSEA. CDR3 DNA: TGCAGCGTCGCCCTTTCCTTCGAGGCAGTCGGAAACACCATATATTTT. This encodes CSVALSFEAVGNTIYF. The full variable domain, in which reference TRBV29-1 and TRBJ1-3 provide the parts outside the CDR3, is SAVISQKPSRDICQRGTSLTIQCQVDSQVTMMFWYRQQPGQSLTLIATANQGSEATYESGFVIDKFPISRPNLTFSTLTVSNMSPEDSSIYLCSVALSFEAVGNTIYFGEGSWLTVV.

The chain recombines TRBV24-1 with TRBJ2-1, with 13 bases aligning to TRBD2. V dropped 0 bases and J dropped 6; count of bases not matched to a gene: 4. Germline V lookup: CDR1 KGHDR, CDR2 SFDVKD. The CDR3 spans 17 residues. The CDR3 protein is CATSDLPTSGRANEQFF. DNA of the CDR3: TGTGCCACCAGTGATTTGCCTACTAGCGGGAGGGCCAATGAGCAGTTCTTC.

The V call is TRBV20-1, the J call TRBJ1-5; no clear D. Trimming shortened V by 3 bases and J by 0 bases, and 15 bases separated the two germline ends. Germline V CDR1 and CDR2: DFQATT, SNEGSKA (reference sequence). CDR3 length equals 16 residues. The CDR3 is CSASTLSWYSNQPQHF. The CDR3 nucleotides are TGCAGTGCTAGTACCCTGAGCTGGTATAGCAATCAGCCCCAGCATTTT.

The gene calls are TRBV5-1 and TRBJ2-3; 10 bases align to TRBD2. V was pared by 0 bases and J by 0 bases, with 7 bases of the junction left unmatched. CDR3 length: 18 residues. The germline V gene encodes CDR1 SGHRS and CDR2 YFSETQ. The CDR3 sequence is CASSLVRTSGMSTDTQYF. The DNA of the CDR3 is TGCGCCAGCAGCTTGGTTAGGACTAGCGGAATGAGCACAGATACGCAGTATTTT.

The chain carries TRBV5-1 and TRBJ1-6, with TRBD1 identical over 9 bases. Trimming at V came to 2 bases and at J to 11 bases, leaving 14 bases not matched to a gene. Germline V gives CDR1 SGHRS, CDR2 YFSETQ. This CDR3 contains 17 residues. CDR3 bases: TGCGCCAGCAGCTTCGATCCGGGACAGGGAATCGGGGCACCCCTCCACTTT. It codes for CASSFDPGQGIGAPLHF.

The genes are TRBV5-8 and TRBJ2-5; 7 bases are shared with TRBD1. The CDR3 totals 17 residues. Germline values: CDR1 SGHTS, CDR2 YDEGEE. V shed 5 bases and J 2 bases; nucleotides not matched to a gene: 15. The CDR3 protein is CASRLGTAILFQETQYF. As DNA, the CDR3 is TGTGCCAGCAGACTCGGGACAGCCATATTATTTCAAGAGACCCAGTACTTC.

This clone turned up a few times. The chain carries TRBV9 and TRBJ2-1; 7 bases match TRBD2. The CDR3 is 17 amino acids. The ends lost 7 bases at V and 6 bases at J; junction bases unmatched: 19. Germline V lookup: CDR1 SGDLS, CDR2 YYNGEE. CDR3 amino acids: CASSQLGRAGVLNEQFF. CDR3 DNA: TGTGCCAGCTCCCAGTTAGGTAGGGCGGGAGTCCTCAATGAGCAGTTCTTC.

CDR3: CASSFRREATGELFF. Written as DNA, the CDR3 is TGTGCCAGCAGCTTTCGGCGGGAGGCGACCGGGGAGCTGTTTTTT. J is TRBJ2-2 and V is TRBV7-2; 8 bases are a match to TRBD2. Germline-derived CDR1 and CDR2 are SGHTA and FQGNSA. The CDR3 loop spans 15 amino acids. V trimming: 3 bases; J trimming: 5 bases; junction bases outside the gene matches: 5.

This sequence joins TRBV7-9 and TRBJ1-4; D is uncertain. The CDR3 sequence is 12 residues long. Trimming took off 5 bases at V and 8 bases at J, with 9 bases between the two ends. The germline gives CDR1 SEHNR, CDR2 FQNEAQ (reference sequence). CDR3 residues: CASSRAGEKLFF. The CDR3 DNA reads TGTGCCAGCAGCCGCGCGGGGGAAAAACTGTTTTTT.

J is TRBJ2-6 and V is TRBV19; TRBD1 matches at 7 bases. V shed 10 bases and J 0 bases; nucleotides not matched to a gene: 9. Germline V gene data show CDR1 as LNHDA and CDR2 as SQIVND (reference sequence). The CDR3 has 16 residues. The DNA of the CDR3 is TGTGCCACCCTAGACAGGGTTCGCTCTGGGGCCAACGTCCTGACTTTC. This gives the protein CATLDRVRSGANVLTF.

The V call is TRBV30, the J call TRBJ2-5, with D possibly being TRBD2 (6 bases). V lost 0 bases to trimming and J lost 6 bases, with 14 bases between them. Germline assignment: CDR1 GTSNPN and CDR2 SVGIG (reference sequence). This CDR3 is 14 amino acids long. Here the CDR3 reads CAWSVRGSLKTQYF. The CDR3 DNA follows: TGTGCCTGGAGTGTTCGGGGGAGTCTGAAGACCCAGTACTTC.

The V gene is TRBV7-8, the J gene TRBJ2-7; TRBD1 is a possible D gene (6 bases). Trimming took off 8 bases at V and 6 bases at J, with 20 bases between the two ends. Germline CDR1 reads SGHVS; CDR2 reads FQNEAQ. The CDR3 is 14 residues long. CDR3 protein: CASLPGHASREQYF. DNA of the CDR3: TGTGCCAGCTTGCCGGGACACGCATCTCGCGAGCAGTACTTC.